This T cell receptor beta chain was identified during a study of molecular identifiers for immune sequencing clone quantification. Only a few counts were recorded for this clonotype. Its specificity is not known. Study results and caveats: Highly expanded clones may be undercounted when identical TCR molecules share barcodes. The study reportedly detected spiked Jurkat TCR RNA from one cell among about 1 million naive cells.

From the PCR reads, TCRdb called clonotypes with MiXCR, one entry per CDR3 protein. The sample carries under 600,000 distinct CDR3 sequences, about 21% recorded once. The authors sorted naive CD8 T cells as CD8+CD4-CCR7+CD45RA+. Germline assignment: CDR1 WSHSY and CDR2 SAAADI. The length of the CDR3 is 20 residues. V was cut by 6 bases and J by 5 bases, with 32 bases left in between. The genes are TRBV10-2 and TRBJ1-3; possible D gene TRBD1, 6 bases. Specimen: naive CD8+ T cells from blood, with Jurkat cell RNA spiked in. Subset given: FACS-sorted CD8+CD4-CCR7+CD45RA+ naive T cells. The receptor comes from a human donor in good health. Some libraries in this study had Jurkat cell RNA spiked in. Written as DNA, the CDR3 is TGCGCCAGCAGAGAGATGACAGGAACAGATCCTTTGAGTTATCGAAACACCATATATTTT. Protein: CASREMTGTDPLSYRNTIYF.